This TCR beta chain originates from a study of T cells in Graves' hyperthyroidism and ophthalmopathy. Looking at the study overall: Before any treatment, at initial diagnosis, peripheral blood was collected.

With a duration under 2 months, the hyperthyroidism was newly diagnosed in patients aged 18 to 65. At first hyperthyroidism diagnosis, before any ophthalmopathy symptoms, the blood sample was collected. An approximately 10 ml volume of fresh peripheral blood provided the PBMCs. Amplified TCR beta CDR3 regions came from RNA transcripts. First-round RT-PCR with HTBI primers amplified the TCR CDR3 region. TCRdb used MiXCR to reprocess the multiplex PCR reads, holding one entry per CDR3 protein. The table shows some 270,000 distinct CDR3 sequences, with 10% to 15% occurring only once. The V gene end was trimmed by 4 bases and the J gene end by 6 bases; junction bases not matched to a gene: 3. CDR1 MNHNS and CDR2 SASEGT come from the germline V gene. The CDR3 is 14 residues long. This clonotype has a count of ten or more.

The sequence came from a woman in her thirties with Graves' hyperthyroidism that later progressed to Graves' ophthalmopathy. This chain connects TRBV6-1 to TRBJ2-1; 10 bases are shared with TRBD1. The material sequenced was blood. CDR3 DNA sequence: TGTGCCAGCAGTGCGACAGGGGGCAGCAATGAGCAGTTCTTC. Translated: CASSATGGSNEQFF.